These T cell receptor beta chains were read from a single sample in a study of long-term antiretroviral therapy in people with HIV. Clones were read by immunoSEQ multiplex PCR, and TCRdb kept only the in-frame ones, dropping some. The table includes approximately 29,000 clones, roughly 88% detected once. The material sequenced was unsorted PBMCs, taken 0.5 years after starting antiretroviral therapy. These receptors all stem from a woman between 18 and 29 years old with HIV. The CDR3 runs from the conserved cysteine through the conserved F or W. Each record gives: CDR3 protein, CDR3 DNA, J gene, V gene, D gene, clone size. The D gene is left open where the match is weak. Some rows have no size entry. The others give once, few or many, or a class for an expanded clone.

CASSRRYNEQFF	TGTGCCAGCAGTCGACGATACAATGAGCAGTTCTTC	TRBJ2-1	TRBV27	-	-
CASSYGEDQPQHF	TGTGCCAGCAGTTACGGGGAAGATCAGCCCCAGCATTTT	TRBJ1-5	TRBV6-6	-	-
CASSVFTGEETQYF	TGTGCCAGCAGCGTATTTACAGGGGAAGAGACCCAGTACTTC	TRBJ2-5	TRBV9	TRBD1	-
CASSQGYGRAGAEAFF	TGCGCCAGCAGCCAGGGCTATGGTAGGGCTGGGGCTGAAGCTTTCTTT	TRBJ1-1	TRBV4-1	-	-
CASSMRDRHSGANVLTF	TGTGCCAGTAGTATGCGGGACAGGCACTCTGGGGCCAACGTCCTGACTTTC	TRBJ2-6	TRBV19	TRBD1	-
CASSAGGEGTEAFF	TGTGCCAGCAGTGCAGGGGGCGAGGGTACTGAAGCTTTCTTT	TRBJ1-1	TRBV11-3	TRBD1	-
CATRAISDPSYEQYF	TGCGCCACCCGGGCCATTTCTGACCCCTCCTACGAGCAGTACTTC	TRBJ2-7	TRBV10-2	-	-
CASMGGRSEEKLFF	TGTGCCAGCATGGGGGGTCGCAGTGAGGAAAAACTGTTTTTT	TRBJ1-4	TRBV6-6	-	-
CAIKRQSTGTNNEQFF	TGTGCCATCAAGCGACAGAGTACCGGGACCAACAATGAGCAGTTCTTC	TRBJ2-1	TRBV10-3	-	-
CASSPRQARSNTIYF	TGTGCCAGCAGTCCAAGACAGGCGCGGTCAAACACCATATATTTT	TRBJ1-3	TRBV6-6	-	-
CAISESAGGPREQYF	TGTGCCATCAGTGAGTCGGCGGGAGGGCCTCGAGAGCAGTACTTC	TRBJ2-7	TRBV10-3	TRBD2	-
CASSVLGDEKLFF	TGTGCCAGCAGCGTCCTGGGGGATGAAAAACTGTTTTTT	TRBJ1-4	TRBV27	-	-
CASSPPTSGYNEQFF	TGTGCCAGCAGCCCTCCGACTAGCGGCTACAATGAGCAGTTCTTC	TRBJ2-1	TRBV7-6	TRBD2	-
CASSSPGQGIREQYF	TGTGCCAGCAGCTCCCCGGGACAGGGGATACGCGAGCAGTACTTC	TRBJ2-7	TRBV7-3	TRBD1	-
CSVEDGQGGSYGYTF	TGCAGCGTTGAGGATGGACAGGGGGGTAGCTATGGCTACACCTTC	TRBJ1-2	TRBV29-1	TRBD1	-
CASSLKRVPNVLTF	TGTGCCAGCAGCTTAAAACGGGTACCCAACGTCCTGACTTTC	TRBJ2-6	TRBV7-8	-	-
CASSPAGTVARNGYTF	TGTGCCAGCAGCCCCGCCGGGACGGTGGCGAGAAATGGCTACACCTTC	TRBJ1-2	TRBV5-6	-	-
CASSGKAGGLTDTQYF	TGTGCCAGCAGCGGTAAGGCGGGAGGGCTCACAGATACGCAGTATTTT	TRBJ2-3	TRBV9	TRBD2	-
CASSERRGSDTQYF	TGTGCCAGCAGTGAAAGGAGGGGTTCGGATACGCAGTATTTT	TRBJ2-3	TRBV6-1	-	-
CASSPNNEQFF	TGTGCCAGCAGCCCGAACAATGAGCAGTTCTTC	TRBJ2-1	TRBV13	-	-
CATSRYTGPQHF	TGTGCCACCAGCAGATACACAGGGCCCCAGCATTTT	TRBJ1-5	TRBV15	-	-
CASSRTASYNEQFF	TGTGCCAGCAGTAGGACAGCCTCCTACAATGAGCAGTTCTTC	TRBJ2-1	TRBV6-5	-	-
CASSSGSRGETQYF	TGTGCCAGCAGTAGCGGGAGTCGCGGGGAGACCCAGTACTTC	TRBJ2-5	TRBV2	TRBD2	-
CASSYPGSNSPLHF	TGTGCCAGCAGTTACCCGGGATCTAATTCACCCCTCCACTTT	TRBJ1-6	TRBV6-5	-	-
CASSQPGLNYGYTF	TGTGCCAGCAGCCAACCAGGGTTGAACTATGGCTACACCTTC	TRBJ1-2	TRBV27	-	-
CASSLIVGSPGTDTQYF	TGTGCCAGCTCACTAATCGTGGGGAGTCCTGGCACAGATACGCAGTATTTT	TRBJ2-3	TRBV18	-	once
CASSQGTPTYEQYF	TGCGCCAGCAGCCAAGGAACACCTACCTACGAGCAGTACTTC	TRBJ2-7	TRBV4-1	-	-
CASSPLGQGLTDTQYF	TGTGCCAGCTCACCACTCGGACAGGGTCTAACAGATACGCAGTATTTT	TRBJ2-3	TRBV18	TRBD1	-
CASNSGTGLGETQYF	TGCGCCAGCAACTCCGGGACAGGGCTCGGAGAGACCCAGTACTTC	TRBJ2-5	TRBV5-1	TRBD1	-
CASSPGLAVETQYF	TGTGCCAGCAGCCCCGGACTAGCGGTGGAGACCCAGTACTTC	TRBJ2-5	TRBV7-3	TRBD2	-
CASSPGWRESSYNEQFF	TGTGCCAGCAGTCCGGGGTGGCGGGAGAGCTCCTACAATGAGCAGTTCTTC	TRBJ2-1	TRBV28	TRBD2	-
CASSLNGKADTQYF	TGCGCCAGCAGCTTGAACGGGAAGGCAGATACGCAGTATTTT	TRBJ2-3	TRBV5-1	-	-
CASSVGDNYNEQFF	TGCGCCAGCAGTGTTGGGGACAACTACAATGAGCAGTTCTTC	TRBJ2-1	TRBV10-1	-	-
CASSPQNPQSEAFF	TGTGCCAGCAGTCCTCAAAACCCTCAGAGTGAAGCTTTCTTT	TRBJ1-1	TRBV6-1	-	-
CASSSGARDEQYF	TGTGCCAGCAGCTCAGGGGCAAGGGACGAGCAGTACTTC	TRBJ2-7	TRBV5-4	-	-
CASSSPGLAGAFQETQYF	TGTGCCAGCAGTTCCCCGGGACTAGCGGGGGCCTTTCAAGAGACCCAGTACTTC	TRBJ2-5	TRBV28	TRBD2	-
CASSDEGARTDTQYF	TGCGCCAGCAGTGACGAGGGGGCTCGCACAGATACGCAGTATTTT	TRBJ2-3	TRBV5-1	TRBD1	-
CASSRETQYF	TGTGCCAGCAGCCGGGAGACCCAGTACTTC	TRBJ2-5	TRBV7-8	-	once
CASSATRGPQYF	TGTGCCAGCAGCGCGACCCGTGGGCCCCAGTACTTC	TRBJ2-7	TRBV9	-	-
CASSRSSYNEQFF	TGTGCCAGCAGCCGGAGCTCCTACAATGAGCAGTTCTTC	TRBJ2-1	TRBV5-6	-	-
CASRLRSGRGKNIQYF	TGTGCCAGTAGGCTTCGTAGCGGGAGGGGGAAAAACATTCAGTACTTC	TRBJ2-4	TRBV19	TRBD2	-